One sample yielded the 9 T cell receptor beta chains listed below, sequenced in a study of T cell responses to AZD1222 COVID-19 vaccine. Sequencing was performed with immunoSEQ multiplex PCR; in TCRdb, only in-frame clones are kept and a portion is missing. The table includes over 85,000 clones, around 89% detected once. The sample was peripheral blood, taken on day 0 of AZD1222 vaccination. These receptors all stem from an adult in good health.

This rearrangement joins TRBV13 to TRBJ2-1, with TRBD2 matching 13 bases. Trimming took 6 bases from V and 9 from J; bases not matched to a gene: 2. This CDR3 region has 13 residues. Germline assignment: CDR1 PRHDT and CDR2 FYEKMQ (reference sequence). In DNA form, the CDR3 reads TGTGCCAGCAGAACTAGCGGGAGGGTTGAGCAGTTCTTC. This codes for CASRTSGRVEQFF.

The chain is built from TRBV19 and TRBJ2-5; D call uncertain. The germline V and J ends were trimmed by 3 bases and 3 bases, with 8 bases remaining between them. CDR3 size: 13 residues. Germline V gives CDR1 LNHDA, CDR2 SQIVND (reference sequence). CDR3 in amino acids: CASSMASKETQYF. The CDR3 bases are TGTGCCAGTAGTATGGCGTCCAAAGAGACCCAGTACTTC.

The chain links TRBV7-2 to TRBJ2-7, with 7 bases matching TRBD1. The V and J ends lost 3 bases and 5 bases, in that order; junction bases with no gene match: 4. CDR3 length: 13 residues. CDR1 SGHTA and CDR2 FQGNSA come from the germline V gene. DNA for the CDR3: TGTGCCAGCAGCTTTAAACAGGGGAACGAGCAGTACTTC. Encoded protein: CASSFKQGNEQYF.

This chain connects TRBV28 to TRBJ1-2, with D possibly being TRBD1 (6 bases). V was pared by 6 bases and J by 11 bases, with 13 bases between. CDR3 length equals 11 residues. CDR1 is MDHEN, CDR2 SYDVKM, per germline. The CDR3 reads CASSANGQYTF. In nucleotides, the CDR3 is TGTGCCAGCAGCGCCAACGGACAGTACACCTTC.

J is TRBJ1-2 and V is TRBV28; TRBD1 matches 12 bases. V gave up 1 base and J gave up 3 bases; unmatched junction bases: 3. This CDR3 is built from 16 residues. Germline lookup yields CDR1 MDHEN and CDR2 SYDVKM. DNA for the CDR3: TGTGCCAGCAGTTTATCCGGGACAGGGGGCTACTATGGCTACACCTTC. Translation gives CASSLSGTGGYYGYTF.

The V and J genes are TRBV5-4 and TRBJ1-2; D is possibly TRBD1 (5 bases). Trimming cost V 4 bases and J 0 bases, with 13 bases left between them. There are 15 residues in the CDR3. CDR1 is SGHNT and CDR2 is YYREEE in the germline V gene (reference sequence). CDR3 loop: CASSQGGHTNYGYTF. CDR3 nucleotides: TGTGCCAGCAGCCAGGGAGGGCATACTAACTATGGCTACACCTTC.

CDR3 nucleotide sequence: TGTGCCAGCAGAGGGACGGGCACCTACGAGCAGTACTTC. Protein sequence: CASRGTGTYEQYF. V gene TRBV27 combines with J gene TRBJ2-7, with D perhaps being TRBD1 or TRBD2 (5 bases each). With 6 bases removed from V and 2 bases from J, the gap between germline ends came to 11 bases. The CDR3 covers 13 residues. Germline V CDR1 and CDR2: MNHEY, SMNVEV (reference sequence).

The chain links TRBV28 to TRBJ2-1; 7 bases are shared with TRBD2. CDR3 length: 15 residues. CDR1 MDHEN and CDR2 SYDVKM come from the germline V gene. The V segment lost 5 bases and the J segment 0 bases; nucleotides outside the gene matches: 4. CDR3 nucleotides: TGTGCCAGCAGTCTTTCGGGGGGCTCCTACAATGAGCAGTTCTTC. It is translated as CASSLSGGSYNEQFF.

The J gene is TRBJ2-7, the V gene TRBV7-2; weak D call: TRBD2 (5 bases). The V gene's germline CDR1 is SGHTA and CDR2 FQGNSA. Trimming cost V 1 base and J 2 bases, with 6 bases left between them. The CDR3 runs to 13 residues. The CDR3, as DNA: TGTGCCAGCAGCTTAGGGCGGGCCTACGAGCAGTACTTC. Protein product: CASSLGRAYEQYF.